Below, one T cell receptor (beta chain) is given with its context. This table comes from immunoSEQ multiplex PCR, and its TCRdb copy is limited to in-frame clones, with some not included. The data show approximately 94,000 clones, 96% seen once. This sample was included in a study of technical replicates of blood from several donors. V was clipped by 2 bases and J by 6 bases; unmatched bases: 13. Germline values: CDR1 MNHNS, CDR2 SASEGT. This CDR3 is 17 amino acids long. The genes are TRBV6-1 and TRBJ2-1; 7 bases agree with TRBD2. The sample taken for sequencing was T cells isolated from PBMCs. The source of this sequence is a human donor in good health. In nucleotides, the CDR3 is TGTGCCAGCAGTGAAAGGGTGGCTAGCGGTAACCCCAATGAGCAGTTCTTC. This translates into CASSERVASGNPNEQFF.